Following are 31 T cell receptor beta chains from one sample sequenced in a study of blood T cells in healthy people across ages. Next came a second PCR, run for about 7 to 12 cycles, which used a sample-barcoded 5' primer along with a J-beta primer mix. TCRdb redid the calling of the 5' RACE reads with MiXCR, one entry per CDR3 protein. The sample lists 850,000 or so distinct CDR3 sequences, 29% occurring once. The sample comprised blood. The origin of the receptors is a woman older than 75 in good health.

A few counts support this clonotype. This sequence joins TRBV27 and TRBJ1-2; 10 nucleotides line up with TRBD1. The V segment lost 11 bases and the J segment 2 bases; nucleotides outside the gene matches: 8. Germline values: CDR1 MNHEY, CDR2 SMNVEV (reference sequence). This CDR3 spans 14 amino acids. The CDR3 is CACSWGQGNYGYTF. In DNA, the CDR3 is TGTGCCTGCTCGTGGGGACAGGGGAACTATGGCTACACCTTC.

The table lists this clonotype with many counts. DNA for the CDR3: TGCAGCGTTGCCCCAGAGCGGGGGGGCGCGTATGAGCAGTTCTTC. This translates into CSVAPERGGAYEQFF. V usage is TRBV29-1 and J usage is TRBJ2-1; the match to TRBD2 covers 10 bases. V gave up 4 bases and J gave up 8 bases; unmatched junction bases: 11. CDR1 is SQVTM and CDR2 is ANQGSEA in the germline V gene. The CDR3 is made up of 15 amino acids.

The rearrangement uses TRBV27 and TRBJ2-1, with TRBD2 matching over 12 bases. The length of the CDR3 is 15 residues. Trimming at V came to 6 bases and at J to 5 bases, leaving 5 bases not matched to a gene. CDR1 is MNHEY and CDR2 is SMNVEV in the germline V gene (reference sequence). The CDR3 DNA sequence: TGTGCCAGCAGCCCAACTAGCGGGAGGCACAATGAGCAGTTCTTC. Translated, it gives CASSPTSGRHNEQFF.

The rearrangement links TRBV7-8 to TRBJ2-4, with a tentative D call TRBD2 (5 bases). CDR1 SGHVS and CDR2 FQNEAQ come from the germline V gene. V was cut by 0 bases and J by 0 bases, with 15 bases left in between. This CDR3 has 18 amino acids. The CDR3 DNA sequence: TGTGCCAGCAGCTTAGCGGAATGGGCGGGTCGAGCCAAAAACATTCAGTACTTC. Translating gives CASSLAEWAGRAKNIQYF.

A word on this clonotype: This may come from a read error, since a much larger clone is one base off. The chain employs TRBV20-1 and TRBJ2-5; D unresolved. CDR1 and CDR2 from the germline V gene are DFQATT and SNEGSKA (reference sequence). V lost 0 bases and J 4 bases, leaving 12 bases between the germline ends. The CDR3 has 14 residues. The CDR3 nucleotides are TGCAGTGCTAGAGAGGCGGTCGGTGGAGAGACCCAGTACTTC. Protein product: CSAREAVGGETQYF.

This clonotype was detected ten times or more. J is TRBJ1-2 and V is TRBV20-1, with unresolved D. The CDR3 runs to 13 residues. Germline CDR1 is DFQATT and CDR2 is SNEGSKA (reference sequence). The CDR3 coding sequence is TGCCTCGCTAGGAAGGGAGCTAACTATGGCTACACCTTC. This sequence encodes CLARKGANYGYTF.

At least ten counts were recorded for this clonotype. The chain links TRBV7-2 to TRBJ2-7; 8 bases match TRBD1. Germline V gives CDR1 SGHTA, CDR2 FQGNSA. After removal of 1 base from V and 7 bases from J, the junction contained 9 bases not matched to a gene. The CDR3 runs 15 residues. Written as DNA, the CDR3 is TGTGCCAGCAGCTTAGTGGCAGGGGGCTCAAGTGAGCAGTACTTC. Protein product: CASSLVAGGSSEQYF.

This clonotype turned up a few times. The genes are TRBV6-2 or TRBV6-3 and TRBJ1-5; D not certain. CDR1 MNHEY and CDR2 SVGEGT come from the germline V gene. V shed 2 bases and J shed 0 bases, with 8 bases lying between them. This CDR3 is 15 amino acids long. The CDR3 is CASSYGENSNQPQHF. The CDR3 DNA follows: TGTGCCAGCAGTTACGGAGAGAATAGCAATCAGCCCCAGCATTTT.

Notes on this clonotype: It may be a read error: a sequence one base away is much more abundant. This rearrangement joins TRBV7-2 to TRBJ1-1, with 11 bases that match TRBD1. The CDR3 contains 15 residues. Germline loops: CDR1 SGHTA, CDR2 FQGNSA. The CDR3 region has the DNA TGTGCCGGCAGCCCTTGGACAGGGGGCAACACTGAAGCTTTCTTT. It is translated as CAGSPWTGGNTEAFF.

The chain has TRBV6-5 and TRBJ2-7; 8 nucleotides align to TRBD2. V was pared by 6 bases and J by 5 bases, with 12 bases of the junction left unmatched. The CDR3 spans 15 residues. Looked up from germline, CDR1 is MNHEY and CDR2 is SVGAGI. The CDR3 loop is CASSSGGQEFNEQYF. DNA for the CDR3: TGTGCCAGCAGCTCGGGGGGGCAGGAGTTCAACGAGCAGTACTTC.

The V and J genes are TRBV6-2 or TRBV6-3 and TRBJ1-5; D uncertain. The CDR3 runs 15 residues. Germline CDR1 reads MNHEY; CDR2 reads SVGEGT. Trimming left V 3 bases short and J 3 bases short, with 12 bases between. The CDR3 DNA reads as TGTGCCAGCAGTTATGACACTATCCTCAATCAGCCCCAGCATTTT. Its protein product is CASSYDTILNQPQHF.

This clonotype occurred many times. V usage is TRBV20-1 and J usage is TRBJ1-2; a possible D gene is TRBD1 (6 bases). Between the trimmed V and J ends, which lost 1 base and 0 bases, there was a span of 18 bases. The germline V gene encodes CDR1 DFQATT and CDR2 SNEGSKA (reference sequence). This CDR3 contains 17 residues. The CDR3 spells CSARARRGLPANYGYTF. In DNA form, the CDR3 reads TGCAGTGCTAGAGCCCGCAGGGGACTACCAGCTAACTATGGCTACACCTTC.

Many counts were recorded for this clonotype. The rearrangement uses TRBV5-1 and TRBJ1-6; D not resolved. This CDR3 comprises 14 residues. Germline assignment: CDR1 SGHRS and CDR2 YFSETQ. V was shortened by 1 base and J by 8 bases, with 10 bases between the two germline ends. The CDR3 loop is CASSLSPGYSPLHF. Here the CDR3 DNA reads TGCGCCAGCAGCTTGTCTCCGGGTTATTCACCCCTCCACTTT.

This clonotype was seen just once. Given a much more abundant clone one base away, this may be a read error. The rearrangement uses TRBV2 and TRBJ2-5; tentative D call: TRBD2 (5 bases). The CDR3 totals 16 residues. Germline CDR1 is SNHLY and CDR2 is FYNNEI. The CDR3, as DNA: TGTGTCAGCAGCCTCTCCTGGACTGCCGTCGGAGAGACCCAGTACTTC. Its translation is CVSSLSWTAVGETQYF.

About this clonotype itself: A much larger clone is a single base away; this may be a read error. V is TRBV20-1 and J is TRBJ2-1; weak D call: TRBD2 (6 bases). Germline CDR1 is DFQATT and CDR2 is SNEGSKA (reference sequence). This CDR3 spans 14 amino acids. For the CDR3, the DNA is TGCAGTGCTAGTGAGGGGCGGGGATACAGTGAGCAGTTCTTC. This codes for CSASEGRGYSEQFF.

This clonotype was counted ten times or more. The CDR3 DNA is TGTGCCAGCAGGAAGGGACAGGCCTCTGGGGCCAACGTCCTGACTTTC. It codes for CASRKGQASGANVLTF. This sequence joins TRBV12-3 or TRBV12-4 and TRBJ2-6, with TRBD1 matching 8 bases. The CDR3 totals 16 residues. After removal of 6 bases from V and 0 bases from J, the junction contained 4 bases not matched to a gene.

The chain recombines TRBV27 with TRBJ2-3, with D possibly TRBD2 on 5 matching bases. Germline assignment: CDR1 MNHEY and CDR2 SMNVEV (reference sequence). V lost 5 bases and J 7 bases, leaving 10 bases between the germline ends. The CDR3 is 12 residues long. The CDR3 here is CASSPTGNTQYF. The CDR3 DNA reads TGTGCCAGCAGTCCTACCGGGAATACGCAGTATTTT.

Concerning this clonotype itself: Mismatch with germline at one junction end may stem from a read error. V gene TRBV6-1 combines with J gene TRBJ1-5; D not certain. This CDR3 has 14 residues. CDR1 and CDR2 (germline): MNHNS, SASEGT. CDR3 coding DNA: TGTGCCAGCAGTGAAAACAGTAGCAATCTGCCCCAGCATTTT. It translates to CASSENSSNLPQHF.

This clonotype was seen at least ten times. The chain uses TRBV5-1 and TRBJ2-5; 8 bases agree with TRBD2. The CDR3 runs 16 residues. With 6 bases clipped from V and 1 base from J, the junction kept 11 bases outside the gene matches. From germline, CDR1 is SGHRS and CDR2 YFSETQ. CDR3 loop: CASNVMGLAGQETQYF. CDR3 sequence (DNA): TGCGCCAGCAACGTCATGGGGCTAGCGGGCCAAGAGACCCAGTACTTC.

This clonotype was recorded a few times. The chain uses TRBV20-1 and TRBJ1-2; 9 bases match TRBD1. The CDR3 totals 15 residues. Germline lookup yields CDR1 DFQATT and CDR2 SNEGSKA (reference sequence). J gave up 4 bases and V 3 bases, and 9 bases lay outside the gene matches. CDR3 protein: CSARDRGVISYGYTF. CDR3 nucleotides: TGCAGTGCTAGGGACAGGGGTGTGATAAGCTATGGCTACACCTTC.

The rearrangement uses TRBV6-2 or TRBV6-3 and TRBJ1-1; possibly TRBD1 for D (6 bases). Looked up from germline, CDR1 is MNHEY and CDR2 is SVGEGT. V lost 4 bases and J lost 1, with 16 bases in between. This CDR3 contains 16 residues. This CDR3 is CASSSHPGGSNTEAFF. The CDR3 DNA sequence: TGTGCCAGCAGTTCCCACCCTGGGGGCTCGAACACTGAAGCTTTCTTT.

This clonotype occurred many times. The V and J genes are TRBV3-1 and TRBJ2-1; 15 nucleotides match TRBD2. Trimming took 2 bases from V and 7 from J; bases not matched to a gene: 6. Germline V gene lookup returns CDR1 LGHDT and CDR2 YNNKEL (reference sequence). This CDR3 contains 17 residues. The CDR3 sequence is CASSQPAGTSGGNEQFF. In DNA, the CDR3 is TGTGCCAGCAGCCAACCCGCCGGGACTAGCGGGGGGAATGAGCAGTTCTTC.

This clonotype has only one observation. The chain recombines TRBV10-1 with TRBJ1-5; D uncertain. The germline V gene has CDR1 WNHNN and CDR2 SYGVQD (reference sequence). V shed 9 bases and J shed 3 bases, with 21 bases lying between them. The CDR3 length is 16 residues. The CDR3 sequence is CARPVWSRIINQPQHF. In nucleotides, the CDR3 is TGCGCCAGGCCGGTCTGGAGTCGAATTATCAATCAGCCCCAGCATTTT.

Concerning this clonotype: Possible read error: a much larger clone is one base away. The chain combines TRBV6-1 with TRBJ1-2; no definite D call. Per germline, CDR1 MNHNS and CDR2 SASEGT. CDR3 length: 9 residues. CDR3 coding DNA: TGCCTACCCTGCGGGGGCTACACCTTC. It codes for CLPCGGYTF.

At least ten counts were recorded for this clonotype. V usage is TRBV3-1 and J usage is TRBJ2-7; D remains unclear. The CDR3 runs to 12 residues. Looked up from germline, CDR1 is LGHDT and CDR2 is YNNKEL (reference sequence). With 2 bases removed from V and 7 bases from J, the gap between germline ends came to 9 bases. CDR3 sequence (DNA): TGTGCCAGCAGCCAAACCCCCAGGGAGCAGTACTTC. Encoded protein: CASSQTPREQYF.

This clonotype appeared many times. Here the CDR3 DNA reads TGTGCCAGCAGTACAGCGGGGGGAGTTTACAATGAGCAGTTCTTC. Residues: CASSTAGGVYNEQFF. The chain employs TRBV6-2 or TRBV6-3 and TRBJ2-1, with 9 positions matching TRBD2. With 5 bases clipped from V and 4 bases from J, the junction kept 6 bases outside the gene matches. The CDR3 spans 15 residues. The germline CDR1 and CDR2 sequences are MNHEY and SVGEGT.

This clonotype has at least ten counts. The rearrangement uses TRBV6-5 and TRBJ2-1; TRBD2 aligns across 10 bases. V lost 2 bases and J lost 4; bases outside the gene matches: 5. CDR3 length: 16 amino acids. Germline values: CDR1 MNHEY, CDR2 SVGAGI. CDR3 region: CASSYATSGEYNEQFF. CDR3 DNA: TGTGCCAGCAGTTACGCAACTAGCGGGGAGTACAATGAGCAGTTCTTC.

This clonotype was detected only once. A read error may be the cause here, since a much bigger clone is one base away. The chain links TRBV20-1 to TRBJ2-3; D is ambiguous. Trimming pared 0 bases from V and 1 base from J, leaving 5 bases between. The CDR3 length is 13 residues. Germline CDR1 reads DFQATT; CDR2 reads SNEGSKA (reference sequence). The CDR3 DNA reads TGCAGTGCTAGAGAGGGTCGCACAGATACGCAGTATTTT. It codes for CSAREGRTDTQYF.

The chain couples TRBV20-1 to TRBJ1-2; no definite D call. Germline lookup yields CDR1 DFQATT and CDR2 SNEGSKA (reference sequence). CDR3 length: 12 residues. Deletions cut 6 bases from V and 4 bases from J, with 12 bases between. CDR3 DNA sequence: TGCAGTGCCACGGCCGGGTCCTATGGCTACACCTTC. It codes for CSATAGSYGYTF.

This clonotype was detected only a few times. This could be a read error, since a much larger clone is one nucleotide away. As DNA, the CDR3 is TGCAGTGTCACCAGCGGGAGGGAGCGGGTCTACACCTTC. The encoded protein is CSVTSGRERVYTF. The chain joins TRBV20-1 to TRBJ1-2; D remains ambiguous. Germline CDR1 is DFQATT and CDR2 is SNEGSKA (reference sequence). The CDR3 spans 13 residues. Trimming pared 7 bases from V and 10 bases from J, leaving 22 bases between.

This clonotype was seen many times. The rearrangement links TRBV5-1 to TRBJ1-5, with D maybe TRBD1 (6 bases). Germline V gene data show CDR1 as SGHRS and CDR2 as YFSETQ. The CDR3 is 16 residues long. Trimming cost V 2 bases and J 5 bases, with 17 bases left between them. This CDR3 is CASSLGGTGFDQPQHF. In nucleotides, the CDR3 is TGCGCCAGCAGCTTAGGGGGAACCGGTTTCGATCAGCCCCAGCATTTT.